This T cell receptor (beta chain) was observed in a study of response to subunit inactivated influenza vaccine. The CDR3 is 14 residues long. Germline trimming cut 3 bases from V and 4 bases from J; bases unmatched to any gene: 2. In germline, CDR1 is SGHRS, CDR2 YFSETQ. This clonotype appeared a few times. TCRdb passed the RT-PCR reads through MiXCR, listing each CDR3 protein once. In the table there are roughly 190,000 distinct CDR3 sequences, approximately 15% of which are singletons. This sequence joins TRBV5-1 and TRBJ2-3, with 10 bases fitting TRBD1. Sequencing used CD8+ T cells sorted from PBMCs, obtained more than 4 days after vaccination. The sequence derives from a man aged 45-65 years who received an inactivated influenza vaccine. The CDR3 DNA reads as TGCGCCAGCAGCTCGACAGGGGGCGCAGATACGCAGTATTTT. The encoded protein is CASSSTGGADTQYF.